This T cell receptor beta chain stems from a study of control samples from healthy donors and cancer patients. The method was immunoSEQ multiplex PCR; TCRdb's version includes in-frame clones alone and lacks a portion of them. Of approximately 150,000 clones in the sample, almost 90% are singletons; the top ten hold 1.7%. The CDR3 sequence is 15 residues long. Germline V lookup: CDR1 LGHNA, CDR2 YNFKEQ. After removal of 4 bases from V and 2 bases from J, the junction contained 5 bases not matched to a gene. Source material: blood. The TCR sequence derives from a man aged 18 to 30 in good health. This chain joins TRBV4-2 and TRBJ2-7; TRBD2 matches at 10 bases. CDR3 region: CASSLERGGAYEQYF. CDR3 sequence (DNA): TGTGCCAGCAGCCTAGAGCGGGGGGGCGCCTACGAGCAGTACTTC.